This T cell receptor beta chain is from a study of T cell responses to AZD1222 COVID-19 vaccine (dated by TCRdb to the early 2020s). Background on the whole study: AZD1222 recipients given second doses at about 4 weeks or at about 12 weeks were pooled, since spike-specific TCR depth and breadth were not found to differ between the two schedules. TCR sequencing covered more than 230 trial participants: 200 to 210 given two doses of AZD1222 and 26 given two doses of MenACWY control vaccine. Enrollment into the trials was organized by age into subgroups of 18-55, 56-69 and 70-plus years, and those subgroups contained roughly 150, 30 and 60 TCR-sequenced participants, respectively.

Interpreted using the paper, the time point label stands for: baseline before first vaccination. Vaccinee samples came from UK trials COV001 and COV002, including a single-blind randomized controlled phase 2/3 trial of AZD1222 (ChAdOx1 nCoV-19) in healthy adults. Trial participant PBMC samples were collected at day 0 and day 28 after the second dose for TCRbeta chain sequencing. This clone is a singleton in its sample. Its antigen is not yet known. No base quality information exists; no much larger clone differs at one position. The CDR3 starts with the cysteine, ends with the phenylalanine, and has 15 residues. The kept DNA is CDR3 alone, 45 bases in frame from the first base. Sequences SGHDN (CDR1) and FVKESK (CDR2) are obtained from the germline V gene. The junction shows trimming of 0 bases on V and 2 bases on J, plus 10 bases between the germline ends. The CDR3 regions of human TCRbeta chains were analyzed by immunosequencing. Under the source paper's analysis protocol: Repertoire TCRs were matched against a reference library of SARS-CoV-2-specific TCRs generated with the MIRA antigen-specificity platform. Breadth was defined as the fraction of unique TCRs that were SARS-CoV-2-associated, and depth was defined as the fraction of total T cells that were SARS-CoV-2-associated. Using the MIRA data, each spike-specific TCR was mapped to the spike region that the TCR reacts to and placed in a CD4 or CD8 class. Log10-transformed breadth and depth values were compared by one-way ANOVA with Sidak's multiple comparisons tests. Imported from immuneACCESS, the table was reduced by TCRdb to in-frame sequences with V and J called. These copies leave out some clones; in studies compared against another copy, an unresolved V gene accounts for under half, and the cause of the remainder is not known. Clone size and V and J calls were adopted from that table, with D and trimming inferred from the DNA. In this sample the table shows some 170,000 clones, approximately 91% of which occur a single time. 1.6% of the sample comes from the top ten.

General findings and caveats noted by the study authors: Conclusions about previously exposed vaccinees are limited because only six or seven AZD1222 recipients were SARS-CoV-2 seropositive at baseline. Because no samples from the day 14 peak response were available, repertoires could be characterized only after the peak T cell response. The vaccine-associated CD4 TCRs covered the entire spike protein, and the dominant responses fell in regions 160-218 and 743-854. Reportedly, close to half of the unique spike-specific TCRs recognized epitopes lying outside the regions that are mutated in the B.1.351 and B.1.1.7 variants. The 56-69-year group was small, and its depth increase did not reach significance, likely because of low power. After two AZD1222 doses, both the breadth and the depth of spike-specific TCRs were significantly higher than at day 0 and than in MenACWY recipients. Participants were mostly white British, with more females than males. The authors suggested clonal diversity may have been underestimated.

This TCR was sampled from an adult in good health. The rearranged segments are TRBV14 and TRBJ1-2, with no D gene named confidently. The material was peripheral blood, obtained on day 0 of AZD1222 vaccination. The DNA reads TGTGCCAGCAGCCAAGACGGGTATGGGAACTATGGCTACACCTTC. The resulting protein is CASSQDGYGNYGYTF.